The T cell receptor (beta chain) under discussion was sequenced for a study of blood T cell repertoires in COVID-19. At the level of the study: The study drew acute and convalescent COVID-19 samples from the United States, Italy and Spain. T cells, B-cell-depleted T cells, or PBMCs provided the cDNA or gDNA that served as material.

CDR1 LNHNV and CDR2 YYDKDF come from the germline V gene (reference sequence). V lost 0 bases, J lost 4 bases, and 4 bases lay in between. The CDR3 is 12 residues long. Study processing details: Amplified reference gene primers provided the basis for estimating nucleated cell counts. The data were produced by immunoSEQ multiplex PCR, yet TCRdb's version contains in-frame clones alone and is incomplete. That table is the source of V, J and clone size, and D and trimming were worked out from the DNA. The sample shows approximately 60,000 clones, approximately 80% of them seen only once. The chain links TRBV15 to TRBJ2-7; D is undetermined. This clonotype was sampled from an elderly woman with active or convalescent COVID-19. The sample consisted of peripheral blood. The CDR3 here is CATSRDLYEQYF. DNA for the CDR3: TGTGCCACCAGCAGAGATCTGTACGAGCAGTACTTC.